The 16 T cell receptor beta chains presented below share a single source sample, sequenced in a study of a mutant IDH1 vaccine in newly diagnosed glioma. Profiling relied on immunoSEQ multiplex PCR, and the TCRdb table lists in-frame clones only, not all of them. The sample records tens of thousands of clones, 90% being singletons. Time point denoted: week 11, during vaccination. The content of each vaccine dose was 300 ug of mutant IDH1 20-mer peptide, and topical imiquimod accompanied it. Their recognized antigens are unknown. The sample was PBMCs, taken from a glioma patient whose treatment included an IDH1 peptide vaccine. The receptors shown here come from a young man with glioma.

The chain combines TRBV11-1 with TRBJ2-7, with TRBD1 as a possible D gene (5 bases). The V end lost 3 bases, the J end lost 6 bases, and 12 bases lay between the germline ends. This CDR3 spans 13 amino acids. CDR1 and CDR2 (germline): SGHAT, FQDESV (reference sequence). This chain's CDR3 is CASSLEQAAEQYF. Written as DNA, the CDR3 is TGTGCCAGCAGCTTGGAACAGGCGGCCGAGCAGTACTTC.

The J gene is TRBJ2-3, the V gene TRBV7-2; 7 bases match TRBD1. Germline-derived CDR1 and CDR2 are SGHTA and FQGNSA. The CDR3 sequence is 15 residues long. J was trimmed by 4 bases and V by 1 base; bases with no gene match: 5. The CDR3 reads CASSLERGRPDTQYF. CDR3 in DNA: TGTGCCAGCAGCTTAGAGAGGGGGCGCCCAGATACGCAGTATTTT.

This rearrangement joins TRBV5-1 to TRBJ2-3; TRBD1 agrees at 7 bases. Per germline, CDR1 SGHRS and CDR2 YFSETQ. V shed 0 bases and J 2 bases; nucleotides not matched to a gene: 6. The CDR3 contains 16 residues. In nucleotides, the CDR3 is TGCGCCAGCAGCTTGGCGGCAGGGGGTTACACAGATACGCAGTATTTT. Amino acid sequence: CASSLAAGGYTDTQYF.

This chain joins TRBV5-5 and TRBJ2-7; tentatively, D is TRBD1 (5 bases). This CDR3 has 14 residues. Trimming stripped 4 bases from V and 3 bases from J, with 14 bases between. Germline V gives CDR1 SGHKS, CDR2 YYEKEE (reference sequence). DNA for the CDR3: TGTGCCAGCAGCCTGGGTGGGGCTTACTACGAGCAGTACTTC. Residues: CASSLGGAYYEQYF.

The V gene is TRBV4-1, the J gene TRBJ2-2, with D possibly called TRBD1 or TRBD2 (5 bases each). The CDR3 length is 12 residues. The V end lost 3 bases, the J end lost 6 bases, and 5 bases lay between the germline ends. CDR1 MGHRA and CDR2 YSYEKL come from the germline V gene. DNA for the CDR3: TGCGCCAGCAGCCAGGGACCCGGGGAGCTGTTTTTT. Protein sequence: CASSQGPGELFF.

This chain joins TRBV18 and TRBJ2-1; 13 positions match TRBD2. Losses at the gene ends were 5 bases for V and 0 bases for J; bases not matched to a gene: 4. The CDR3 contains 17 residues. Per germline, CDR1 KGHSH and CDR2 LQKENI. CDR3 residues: CASSTTSGGGSYNEQFF. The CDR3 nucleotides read TGTGCCAGCTCAACCACTAGCGGGGGGGGCTCCTACAATGAGCAGTTCTTC. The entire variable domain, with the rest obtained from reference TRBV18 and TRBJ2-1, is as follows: NAGVMQNPRHLVRRRGQEARLRCSPMKGHSHVYWYRQLPEEGLKFMVYLQKENIIDESGMPKERFSAEFPKEGPSILRIQQVVRGDSAAYFCASSTTSGGGSYNEQFFGPGTRLTVL.

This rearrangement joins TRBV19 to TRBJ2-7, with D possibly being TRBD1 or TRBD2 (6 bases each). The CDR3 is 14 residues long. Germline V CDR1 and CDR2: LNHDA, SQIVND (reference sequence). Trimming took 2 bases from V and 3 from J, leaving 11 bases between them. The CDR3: CASSISGDFYEQYF. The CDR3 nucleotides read TGTGCCAGTAGTATATCAGGGGACTTCTACGAGCAGTACTTC.

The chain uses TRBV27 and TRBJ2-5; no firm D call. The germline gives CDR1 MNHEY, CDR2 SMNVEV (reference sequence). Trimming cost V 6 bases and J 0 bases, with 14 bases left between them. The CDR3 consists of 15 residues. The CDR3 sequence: CASSPLEGYQETQYF. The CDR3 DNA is TGTGCCAGCAGCCCTCTTGAAGGCTACCAAGAGACCCAGTACTTC.

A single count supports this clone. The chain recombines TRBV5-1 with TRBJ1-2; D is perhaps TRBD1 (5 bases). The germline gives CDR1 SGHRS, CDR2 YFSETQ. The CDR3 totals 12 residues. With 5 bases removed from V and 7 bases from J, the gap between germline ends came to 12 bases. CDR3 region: CASSSGMGGYTF. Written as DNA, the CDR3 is TGCGCCAGCAGTTCAGGGATGGGTGGCTACACCTTC. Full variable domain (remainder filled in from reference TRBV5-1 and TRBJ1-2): KAGVTQTPRYLIKTRGQQVTLSCSPISGHRSVSWYQQTPGQGLQFLFEYFSETQRNKGNFPGRFSGRQFSNSRSEMNVSTLELGDSALYLCASSSGMGGYTFGSGTRLTVV.

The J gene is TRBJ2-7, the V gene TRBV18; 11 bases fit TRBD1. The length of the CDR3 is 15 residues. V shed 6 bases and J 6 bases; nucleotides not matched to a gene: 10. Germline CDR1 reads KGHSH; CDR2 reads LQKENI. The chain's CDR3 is CASSPGTGGTVEQYF. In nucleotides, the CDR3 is TGTGCCAGCTCCCCCGGGACAGGGGGAACGGTCGAGCAGTACTTC. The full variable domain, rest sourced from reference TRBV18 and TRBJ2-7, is NAGVMQNPRHLVRRRGQEARLRCSPMKGHSHVYWYRQLPEEGLKFMVYLQKENIIDESGMPKERFSAEFPKEGPSILRIQQVVRGDSAAYFCASSPGTGGTVEQYFGPGTRLTVT.

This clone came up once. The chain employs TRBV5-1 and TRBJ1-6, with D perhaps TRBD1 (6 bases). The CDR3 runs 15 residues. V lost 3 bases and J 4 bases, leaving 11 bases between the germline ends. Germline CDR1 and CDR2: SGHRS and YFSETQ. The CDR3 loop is CASSWTDRYNSPLHF. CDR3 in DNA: TGCGCCAGCAGCTGGACCGACAGGTATAATTCACCCCTCCACTTT.

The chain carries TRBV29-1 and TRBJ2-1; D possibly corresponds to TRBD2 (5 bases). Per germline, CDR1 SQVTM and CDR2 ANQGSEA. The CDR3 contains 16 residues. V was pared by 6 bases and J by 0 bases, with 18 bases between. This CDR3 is CSVPPGGRLSYNEQFF. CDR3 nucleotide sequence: TGCAGCGTGCCACCCGGCGGGCGCCTCTCCTACAATGAGCAGTTCTTC.

The DNA for the CDR3 is TGTGCCAGCAGCGGGGGACGTGGCGAGCAGTACTTC. Translated: CASSGGRGEQYF. The chain combines TRBV7-9 with TRBJ2-7; D is perhaps TRBD1 or TRBD2 (5 bases each). The CDR3 spans 12 residues. Germline CDR1 reads SEHNR; CDR2 reads FQNEAQ (reference sequence). The V end was cut by 5 bases, the J end by 6 bases, with 11 bases between.

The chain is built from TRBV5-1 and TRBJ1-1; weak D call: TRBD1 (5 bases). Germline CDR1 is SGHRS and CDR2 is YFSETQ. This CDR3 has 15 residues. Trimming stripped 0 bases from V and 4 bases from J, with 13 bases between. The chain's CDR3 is CASSLEVGVGTEAFF. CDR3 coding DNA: TGCGCCAGCAGCTTGGAAGTGGGGGTGGGCACTGAAGCTTTCTTT.

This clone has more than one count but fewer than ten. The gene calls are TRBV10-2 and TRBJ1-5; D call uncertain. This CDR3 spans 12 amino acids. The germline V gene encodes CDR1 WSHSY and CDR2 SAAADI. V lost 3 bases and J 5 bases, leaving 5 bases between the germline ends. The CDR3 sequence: CASSDKDQPQHF. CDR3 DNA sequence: TGCGCCAGCAGTGACAAGGATCAGCCCCAGCATTTT.

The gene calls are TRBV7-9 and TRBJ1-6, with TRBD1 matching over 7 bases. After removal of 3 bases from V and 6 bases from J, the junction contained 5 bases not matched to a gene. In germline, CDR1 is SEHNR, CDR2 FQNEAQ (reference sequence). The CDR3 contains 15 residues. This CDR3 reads CASSFPTGANSPLHF. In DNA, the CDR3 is TGTGCCAGCAGCTTTCCAACAGGGGCTAATTCACCCCTCCACTTT.